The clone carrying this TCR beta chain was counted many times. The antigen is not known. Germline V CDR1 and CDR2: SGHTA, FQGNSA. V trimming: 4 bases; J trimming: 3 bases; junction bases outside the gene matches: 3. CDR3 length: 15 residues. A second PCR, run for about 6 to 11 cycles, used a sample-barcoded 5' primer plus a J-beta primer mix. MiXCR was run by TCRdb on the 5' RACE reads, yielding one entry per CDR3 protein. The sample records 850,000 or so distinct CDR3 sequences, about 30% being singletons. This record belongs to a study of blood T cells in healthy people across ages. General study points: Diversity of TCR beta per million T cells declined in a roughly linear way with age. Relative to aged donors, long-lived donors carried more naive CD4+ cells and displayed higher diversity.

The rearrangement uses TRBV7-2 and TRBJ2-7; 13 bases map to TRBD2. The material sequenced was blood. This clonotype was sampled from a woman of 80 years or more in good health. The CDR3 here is CASSWTSGGLYEQYF. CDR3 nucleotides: TGTGCCAGCAGCTGGACTAGCGGGGGCCTCTACGAGCAGTACTTC.